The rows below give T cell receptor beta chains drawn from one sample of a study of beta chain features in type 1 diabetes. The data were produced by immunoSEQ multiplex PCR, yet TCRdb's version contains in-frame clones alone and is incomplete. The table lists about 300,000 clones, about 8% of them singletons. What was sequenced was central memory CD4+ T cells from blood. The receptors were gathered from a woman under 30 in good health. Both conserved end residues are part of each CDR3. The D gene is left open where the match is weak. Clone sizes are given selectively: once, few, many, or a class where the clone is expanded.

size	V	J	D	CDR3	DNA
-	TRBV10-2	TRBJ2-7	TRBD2	CASTFAGAYEQYF	TGCGCCAGCACCTTCGCGGGGGCCTACGAGCAGTACTTC
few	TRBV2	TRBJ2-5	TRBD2	CASRRIIGGARETQYF	TGTGCCAGCAGACGGATAATCGGGGGGGCACGGGAGACCCAGTACTTC
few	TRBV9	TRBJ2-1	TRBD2	CASSALGTSLREQFF	TGTGCCAGCAGCGCCTTAGGGACTAGCTTGCGTGAGCAGTTCTTC
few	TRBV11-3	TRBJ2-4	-	CASSFTGAKNIQYF	TGTGCCAGCAGCTTCACAGGGGCCAAAAACATTCAGTACTTC
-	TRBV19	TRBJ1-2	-	CASRTANYGYTF	TGTGCCAGTAGAACAGCTAACTATGGCTACACCTTC
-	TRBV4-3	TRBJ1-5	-	CASSPFLFGGNQPQHF	TGCGCCAGCAGCCCCTTTCTTTTCGGGGGCAATCAGCCCCAGCATTTT
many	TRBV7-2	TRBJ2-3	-	CASSLVASSTDTQYF	TGTGCCAGCAGCTTAGTAGCGTCTAGCACAGATACGCAGTATTTT
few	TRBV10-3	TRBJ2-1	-	CAISAERVYYNEQFF	TGTGCCATCAGTGCGGAGCGGGTGTACTACAATGAGCAGTTCTTC
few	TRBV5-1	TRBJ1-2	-	CASSLASDGYTF	TGCGCCAGCAGCTTGGCCTCGGATGGCTACACCTTC
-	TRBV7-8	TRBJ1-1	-	CASSPRVLTEAFF	TGTGCCAGCAGCCCGCGGGTTTTGACTGAAGCTTTCTTT
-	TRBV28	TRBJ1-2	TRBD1	CASWDRVGYGYTF	TGTGCCAGCTGGGACAGGGTAGGGTATGGCTACACCTTC
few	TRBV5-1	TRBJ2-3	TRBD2	CASSWGLAGGYTDTQYF	TGCGCCAGCAGCTGGGGACTAGCGGGAGGATACACAGATACGCAGTATTTT
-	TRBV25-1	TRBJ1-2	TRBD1	CASSEVGGPYGYTF	TGTGCCAGCAGTGAAGTAGGGGGCCCTTACGGCTACACCTTC
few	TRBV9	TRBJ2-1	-	CASSDRTSYNEQFF	TGTGCCAGCAGCGACCGTACCTCCTACAATGAGCAGTTCTTC
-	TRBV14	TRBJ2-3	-	CASNSRGSSTDTQYF	TGTGCCAGCAACTCGAGGGGCAGTAGCACAGATACGCAGTATTTT
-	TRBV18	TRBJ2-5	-	CASSDYGAGQETQYF	TGTGCCAGCTCAGATTACGGAGCTGGACAAGAGACCCAGTACTTC
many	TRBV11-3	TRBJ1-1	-	CASGEQGNTEAFF	TGTGCCAGCGGCGAACAGGGGAACACTGAAGCTTTCTTT
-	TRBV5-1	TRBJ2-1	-	CASSDGGSSYNEQFF	TGCGCCAGCTCTGACGGGGGAAGCTCCTACAATGAGCAGTTCTTC
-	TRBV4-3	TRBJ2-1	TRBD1	CASSHQKGQEDNEQFF	TGCGCCAGCAGCCATCAGAAGGGACAGGAGGACAATGAGCAGTTCTTC
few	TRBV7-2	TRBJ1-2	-	CASSLSFGQGALGYTF	TGTGCCAGCAGCTTATCCTTTGGGCAGGGAGCTCTTGGCTACACCTTC
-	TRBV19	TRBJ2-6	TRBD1	CASSKKPGTGVSGANVLTF	TGTGCCAGTAGTAAAAAACCCGGGACAGGGGTCTCTGGGGCCAACGTCCTGACTTTC
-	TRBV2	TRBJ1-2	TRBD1	CASSDRSGTGPYGYTF	TGTGCCAGCAGCGACAGGAGTGGGACAGGGCCATATGGCTACACCTTC
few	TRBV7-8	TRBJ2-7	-	CASSLLAALAYEQYF	TGTGCCAGCAGCTTACTAGCAGCGCTTGCCTACGAGCAGTACTTC
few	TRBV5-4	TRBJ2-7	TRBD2	CASSSLAGGSYEQYF	TGTGCCAGCAGCAGTCTAGCGGGAGGCTCCTACGAGCAGTACTTC
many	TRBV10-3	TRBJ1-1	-	CAISRDPLNTEAFF	TGTGCCATCAGCAGGGACCCACTGAACACTGAAGCTTTCTTT
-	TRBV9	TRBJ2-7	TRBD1	CASSLGTGVGYEQYF	TGTGCCAGCAGCTTGGGGACAGGGGTAGGGTACGAGCAGTACTTC
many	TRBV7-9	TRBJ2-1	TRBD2	CASSSGLAGRINEQFF	TGTGCCAGCAGCTCAGGACTAGCGGGAAGGATCAATGAGCAGTTCTTC
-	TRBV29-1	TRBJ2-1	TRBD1	CSVVGQGRSAYNEQFF	TGCAGCGTTGTTGGACAGGGACGATCGGCCTACAATGAGCAGTTCTTC
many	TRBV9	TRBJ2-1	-	CASSVGERYNEQFF	TGTGCCAGCAGCGTAGGGGAGCGGTACAATGAGCAGTTCTTC
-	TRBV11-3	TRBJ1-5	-	CASSSRFGNQPQHF	TGTGCCAGCAGCTCCAGGTTCGGCAATCAGCCCCAGCATTTT
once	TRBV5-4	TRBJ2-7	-	CASSLAGAGKSYEQYF	TGTGCCAGCAGCTTGGCCGGCGCGGGGAAATCCTACGAGCAGTACTTC
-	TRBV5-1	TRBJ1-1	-	CASSFSLNTEAFF	TGCGCCAGCAGCTTTTCGTTGAACACTGAAGCTTTCTTT
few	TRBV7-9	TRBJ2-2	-	CASSLYRESGELFF	TGTGCCAGCAGCTTATATCGGGAGTCCGGGGAGCTGTTTTTT
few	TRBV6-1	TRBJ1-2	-	CASSELGITSYGYTF	TGTGCCAGCAGTGAACTTGGCATTACGAGCTATGGCTACACCTTC
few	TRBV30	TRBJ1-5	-	CAWSLGGDQPQHF	TGTGCCTGGAGTTTAGGGGGGGATCAGCCCCAGCATTTT
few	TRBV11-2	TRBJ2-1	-	CASSFIVVWAEQFF	TGTGCCAGCAGCTTCATCGTGGTTTGGGCTGAGCAGTTCTTC
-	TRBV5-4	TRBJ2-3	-	CASSLDRYTDTQYF	TGTGCCAGCAGCTTGGACAGATACACAGATACGCAGTATTTT
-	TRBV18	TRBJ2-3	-	CASSPRREGTDTQYF	TGTGCCAGCTCACCACGGCGGGAAGGGACAGATACGCAGTATTTT
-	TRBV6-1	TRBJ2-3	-	CASTTGLYTQYF	TGTGCCAGCACTACCGGGCTTTATACGCAGTATTTT
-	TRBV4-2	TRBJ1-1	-	CASSQDGVNTEAFF	TGTGCCAGCAGCCAAGATGGGGTAAACACTGAAGCTTTCTTT
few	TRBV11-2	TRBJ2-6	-	CASRNEEAGANVLTF	TGTGCCAGCAGGAATGAGGAAGCTGGGGCCAACGTCCTGACTTTC
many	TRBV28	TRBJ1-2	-	CASSSLFYGYTF	TGTGCCAGCAGTTCCTTATTCTATGGCTACACCTTC
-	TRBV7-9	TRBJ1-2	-	CASSLGPGINYGYTF	TGTGCCAGCAGCTTGGGTCCAGGAATCAACTATGGCTACACCTTC
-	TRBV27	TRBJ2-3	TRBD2	CASRPGLAGADTQYF	TGTGCCAGCAGGCCGGGACTAGCGGGGGCAGATACGCAGTATTTT
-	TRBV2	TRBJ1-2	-	CASSDRNYGYTF	TGTGCCAGCAGTGACAGAAACTATGGCTACACCTTC
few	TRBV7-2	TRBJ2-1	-	CASRPNNEQFF	TGTGCCAGCAGACCCAACAATGAGCAGTTCTTC
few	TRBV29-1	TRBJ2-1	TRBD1	CSACFSRAGTGTYNEQFF	TGCAGCGCTTGTTTCAGTCGGGCCGGGACAGGGACCTACAATGAGCAGTTCTTC
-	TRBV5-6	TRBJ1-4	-	CASSLRREKLFF	TGTGCCAGCAGCCTCCGGAGGGAAAAACTGTTTTTT
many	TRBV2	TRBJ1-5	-	CANARDPGINQPQHF	TGTGCCAACGCACGGGACCCGGGTATAAATCAGCCCCAGCATTTT